This T cell receptor (beta chain) was retrieved from a study of T cell changes during pregnancy in multiple sclerosis. Clones were sequenced by immunoSEQ multiplex PCR, and TCRdb holds only the in-frame ones, with some missing. The repertoire holds 34,000 or so clones, with roughly 93% as singletons. This clonotype was obtained from a female donor in good health, enrolled as a control in a pregnancy study. The material sequenced was peripheral blood, taken in the second trimester of pregnancy.

In DNA, the CDR3 is TGTGCCAGCCTGCGCAGGGCGGTCTACGAGCAGTACTTC. Encoded protein: CASLRRAVYEQYF. V and J are TRBV2 and TRBJ2-7; a possible D gene is TRBD1 (5 bases). The CDR3 has 13 residues. The ends were cut back, 8 bases at V and 3 bases at J, with 14 bases in the middle. CDR1 and CDR2 from the germline V gene are SNHLY and FYNNEI.